This T cell receptor (beta chain) was identified during a study of blood T cell repertoires in COVID-19. Clones were sequenced by immunoSEQ multiplex PCR, and TCRdb holds only the in-frame ones, with some missing. The sample yields some 210,000 clones, approximately 91% seen once. CDR3 length equals 14 residues. The V end lost 3 bases, the J end lost 3 bases, and 13 bases lay between the germline ends. Germline V CDR1 and CDR2: SGHDT, YYEEEE. This clone was counted between two and nine times. The origin of this receptor is a woman aged 40 to 49 who had recovered from COVID-19. The chain combines TRBV5-6 with TRBJ2-7; D might be TRBD2 (5 bases). Sequencing input: peripheral blood. The CDR3 spells CASSSGNGVYEQYF. The DNA for the CDR3 is TGTGCCAGCAGCTCCGGGAATGGCGTCTACGAGCAGTACTTC.